This T cell receptor (beta chain) was retrieved from a study of blood T cell repertoires in COVID-19. Libraries were prepared by immunoSEQ multiplex PCR; TCRdb keeps only in-frame clonotypes and omits some of them. Here the sample spans under 500,000 clones, around nine tenths being singletons. V lost 0 bases and J lost 7; bases outside the gene matches: 8. CDR1 is SGHRS, CDR2 YFSETQ, per germline. This CDR3 is 15 amino acids long. The gene calls are TRBV5-1 and TRBJ2-7; 9 bases line up with TRBD1. The sequence came from a woman in her 30s with acute or convalescent COVID-19. Specimen: peripheral blood. DNA of the CDR3: TGCGCCAGCAGCTTGGATTGGACAGGGGTTTGGGAGCAGTACTTC. This codes for CASSLDWTGVWEQYF.